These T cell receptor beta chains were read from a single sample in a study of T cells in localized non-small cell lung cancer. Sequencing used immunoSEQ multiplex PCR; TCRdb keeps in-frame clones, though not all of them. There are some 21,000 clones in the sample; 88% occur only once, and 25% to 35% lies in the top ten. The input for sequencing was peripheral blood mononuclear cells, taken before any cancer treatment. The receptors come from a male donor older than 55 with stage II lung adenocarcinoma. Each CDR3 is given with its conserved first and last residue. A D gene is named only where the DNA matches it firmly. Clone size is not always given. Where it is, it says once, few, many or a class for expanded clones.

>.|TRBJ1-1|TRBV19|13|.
CASSDSMNTEAFF
TGTGCCAGTAGTGACAGTATGAACACTGAAGCTTTCTTT
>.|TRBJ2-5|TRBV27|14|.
CASMSRTLEETQYF
TGTGCCAGCATGAGCCGGACCCTTGAAGAGACCCAGTACTTC
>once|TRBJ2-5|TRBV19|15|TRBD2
CASSIDLAGVETQYF
TGTGCCAGTAGTATTGACCTAGCGGGAGTTGAGACCCAGTACTTC
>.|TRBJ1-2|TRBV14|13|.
CASSQDRRQSYTF
TGTGCCAGCAGCCAAGATCGTCGACAAAGCTACACCTTC
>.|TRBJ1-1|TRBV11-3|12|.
CASSSWNTEAFF
TGTGCCAGCAGCTCCTGGAACACTGAAGCTTTCTTT
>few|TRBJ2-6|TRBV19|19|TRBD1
CASSRGDRGYLSGANVLTF
TGTGCCAGTAGTAGAGGCGACAGGGGTTACCTCTCTGGGGCCAACGTCCTGACTTTC
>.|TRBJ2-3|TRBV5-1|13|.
CASRSTVADTQYF
TGCGCCAGCAGGAGTACGGTCGCAGATACGCAGTATTTT
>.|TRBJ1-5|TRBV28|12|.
CASSLKGQPQHF
TGTGCCAGCAGTTTAAAAGGTCAGCCCCAGCATTTT
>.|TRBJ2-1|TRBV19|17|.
CASSLLWSGARYNEQFF
TGTGCCAGTAGCCTCTTATGGTCGGGAGCCCGATACAATGAGCAGTTCTTC
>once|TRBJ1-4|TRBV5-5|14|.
CASSLGWGGEKLFF
TGTGCCAGCAGCTTGGGGTGGGGAGGAGAAAAACTGTTTTTT
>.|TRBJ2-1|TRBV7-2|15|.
CASSLAGFSYNEQFF
TGTGCCAGCAGCTTAGCAGGATTCTCCTACAATGAGCAGTTCTTC
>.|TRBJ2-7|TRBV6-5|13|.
CASSYNEGYEQYF
TGTGCCAGCAGTTACAACGAGGGATACGAGCAGTACTTC
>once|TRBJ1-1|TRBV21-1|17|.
CASSKDRQGPPNTEAFF
TGTGCCAGCAGCAAAGATCGACAGGGGCCCCCTAACACTGAAGCTTTCTTT
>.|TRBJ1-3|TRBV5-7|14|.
CASSWGNSGNTIYF
TGTGCCAGCAGCTGGGGGAACTCTGGAAACACCATATATTTT
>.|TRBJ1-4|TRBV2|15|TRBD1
CASSNPGQGREKLFF
TGTGCCAGCAGTAACCCGGGACAGGGCCGTGAAAAACTGTTTTTT